This TCR beta chain came from a study of identical twins. TCRdb recomputed calls from the 5' RACE reads with MiXCR, one row per CDR3 protein. The repertoire consists of 400,000 to 550,000 distinct CDR3 sequences, with roughly a fifth occurring once and the leading ten covering about 0.91%. Per germline, CDR1 SGHTA and CDR2 FQGNSA. This CDR3 has 13 residues. V gave up 5 bases and J gave up 7 bases, with 12 bases separating them. This clonotype has only a few counts. Another study also made use of these data, one on T cells expressing NK-cell markers.

The chain combines TRBV7-2 with TRBJ2-1, with D possibly matching TRBD1 (5 bases). This receptor was obtained from a woman aged 18 to 35 in good health. Input material: CD4+ T cells sorted from blood. The chain's CDR3 is CASSDRTRNEQFF. The CDR3 coding sequence is TGTGCCAGCAGCGACAGAACACGAAATGAGCAGTTCTTC.